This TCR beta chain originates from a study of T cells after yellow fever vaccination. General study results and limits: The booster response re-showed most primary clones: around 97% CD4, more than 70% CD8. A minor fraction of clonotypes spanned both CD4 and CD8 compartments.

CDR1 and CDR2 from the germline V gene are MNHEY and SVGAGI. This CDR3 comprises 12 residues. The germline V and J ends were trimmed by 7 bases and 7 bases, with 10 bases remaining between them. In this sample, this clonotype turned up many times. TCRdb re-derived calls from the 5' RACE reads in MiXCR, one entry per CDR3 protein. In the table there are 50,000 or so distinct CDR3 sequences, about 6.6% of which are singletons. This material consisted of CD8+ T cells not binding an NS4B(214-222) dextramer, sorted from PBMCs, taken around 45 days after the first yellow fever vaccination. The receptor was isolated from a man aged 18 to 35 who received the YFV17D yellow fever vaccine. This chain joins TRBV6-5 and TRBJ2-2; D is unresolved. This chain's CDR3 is CASTPNNGELFF. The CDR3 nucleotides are TGTGCCAGCACTCCAAATAACGGGGAGCTGTTTTTT.